The 5 T cell receptor beta chains in this list originate from one sample, sequenced in a study of regulatory T cells in long-lasting Graves disease. Time point: newly diagnosed GD, antithyroid drugs for less than 3 months. PBMC-derived RNA was used for the TCR library. CDR3 regions were amplified by Arm-PCR using iRepertoire HTBI primers to build TCR beta libraries. TCRdb reprocessed the multiplex PCR reads with MiXCR, giving one entry per CDR3 protein. Seen here are 200,000 to 300,000 distinct CDR3 sequences, around 21% observed once, and the top ten hold about 15%. The specimen was peripheral blood mononuclear cells (PBMCs), collected at new diagnosis, from a patient treated with antithyroid drugs. All receptors derive from a female donor with Graves disease.

This clonotype was recorded many times. The chain has TRBV28 and TRBJ1-5; a weak D match, TRBD1 (6 bases). V was clipped by 2 bases and J by 6 bases, with 11 bases between them. CDR3 length equals 14 residues. Germline lookup yields CDR1 MDHEN and CDR2 SYDVKM. In DNA, the CDR3 is TGTGCCAGCAGTTTACAGGGGTGGTTTCAGCCCCAGCATTTT. This gives the protein CASSLQGWFQPQHF.

This clonotype was seen at least ten times. This sequence joins TRBV11-3 and TRBJ2-1, with D possibly TRBD2 on 5 matching bases. The V end lost 6 bases, the J end lost 5 bases, and 11 bases lay between the germline ends. The CDR3 runs to 13 residues. Germline-derived CDR1 and CDR2 are SGHNT and YENEEA. The CDR3 nucleotides are TGTGCCAGCAGGGGTGGGAGTAACAATGAGCAGTTCTTC. Translation gives CASRGGSNNEQFF.

In the case of this clonotype: A clone one base away is much larger, so this may be a read error. CDR3: CAGSNGQGNEQYF. As DNA, the CDR3 is TGCGCCGGCAGCAATGGACAGGGTAACGAGCAGTACTTC. The chain couples TRBV5-1 to TRBJ2-7, with 8 bases identical to TRBD1. The CDR3 extends over 13 amino acids. Looked up from germline, CDR1 is SGHRS and CDR2 is YFSETQ.

This clonotype was counted ten times or more. The rearrangement uses TRBV7-8 and TRBJ2-7, with TRBD2 as a possible D gene (6 bases). V shed 5 bases and J shed 0 bases, with 14 bases lying between them. The CDR3 totals 15 residues. Germline CDR1 and CDR2: SGHVS and FQNEAQ. CDR3 region: CASSAGGAVSYEQYF. CDR3 nucleotides: TGTGCCAGCAGCGCCGGAGGGGCCGTCTCCTACGAGCAGTACTTC. The variable domain in full, with the rest retrieved from reference TRBV7-8 and TRBJ2-7, is GAGVSQSPRYKVAKRGQDVALRCDPISGHVSLFWYQQALGQGPEFLTYFQNEAQLDKSGLPSDRFFAERPEGSVSTLKIQRTQQEDSAVYLCASSAGGAVSYEQYFGPGTRLTVT.

At least ten counts were recorded for this clonotype. The chain uses TRBV6-2 or TRBV6-3 and TRBJ2-5; the match to TRBD1 covers 7 bases. The CDR3 runs to 16 residues. Per germline, CDR1 MNHEY and CDR2 SVGEGT. V gave up 4 bases and J gave up 1 base; unmatched junction bases: 9. CDR3 amino acids: CASSSPRQGIQETQYF. The CDR3 DNA reads as TGTGCCAGCAGTTCGCCCCGACAGGGCATCCAAGAGACCCAGTACTTC.